These 6 T cell receptor beta chains originate from one sample sequenced in a study of blood T cell repertoires in COVID-19. Profiled with immunoSEQ multiplex PCR; TCRdb holds only in-frame clones, not every one. The data show more than 150,000 clones, about 89% seen once. The sequencing sample was made of peripheral blood. These receptors came from a middle-aged man with acute or convalescent COVID-19.

The rearrangement uses TRBV5-1 and TRBJ1-1; 12 bases are a match to TRBD1. There are 18 residues in the CDR3. Trimming took 1 base from V and 0 from J; bases not matched to a gene: 7. CDR1 is SGHRS and CDR2 is YFSETQ in the germline V gene. This CDR3 is CASSLWGQGAGMNTEAFF. CDR3 nucleotide sequence: TGCGCCAGCAGCTTGTGGGGACAGGGGGCAGGGATGAACACTGAAGCTTTCTTT.

The CDR3 coding sequence is TGTGCCACCAGTGGGGAGGGAGAGACCCAGTACTTC. It is translated as CATSGEGETQYF. The rearrangement joins TRBV24-1 to TRBJ2-5, with TRBD2 matching 7 bases. V lost 5 bases to trimming and J lost 4 bases; unmatched junction nucleotides: 0. The V gene's germline CDR1 is KGHDR and CDR2 SFDVKD. There are 12 residues in the CDR3.

The rearrangement links TRBV7-9 to TRBJ2-7; D might be TRBD1 (5 bases). Germline V gives CDR1 SEHNR, CDR2 FQNEAQ (reference sequence). Trimming stripped 1 base from V and 2 bases from J, with 15 bases between. CDR3 length equals 16 residues. For the CDR3, the DNA is TGTGCCAGCAGCTTAGAGGTGGTAAGGGGAACCTACGAGCAGTACTTC. Its translation: CASSLEVVRGTYEQYF.

Concerning this clone: The same CDR3 can be traced to other DNA sequences in this sample. This rearrangement joins TRBV5-1 to TRBJ2-2; possible D gene TRBD1, 5 bases. V was trimmed by 1 base and J by 1 base, leaving 8 bases between them. The CDR3 runs 15 residues. Germline V gene sequence: CDR1 SGHRS, CDR2 YFSETQ. The CDR3 loop is CASSLYGQNTGELFF. CDR3 DNA sequence: TGCGCCAGCAGCTTGTATGGACAGAACACCGGGGAGCTGTTTTTT. The full variable domain, completed using reference TRBV5-1 and TRBJ2-2, is KAGVTQTPRYLIKTRGQQVTLSCSPISGHRSVSWYQQTPGQGLQFLFEYFSETQRNKGNFPGRFSGRQFSNSRSEMNVSTLELGDSALYLCASSLYGQNTGELFFGEGSRLTVL.

The rearrangement links TRBV6-5 to TRBJ1-2; possible D gene TRBD1, 5 bases. The germline CDR1 and CDR2 sequences are MNHEY and SVGAGI. The CDR3 totals 14 residues. The ends were cut back, 0 bases at V and 8 bases at J, with 13 bases in the middle. CDR3 sequence (DNA): TGTGCCAGCAGTTACTCGGGCGGCCAGGGCGGCTACACCTTC. Its translation is CASSYSGGQGGYTF.

The DNA of the CDR3 is TGTGCCAGCAGCCCGGGACAGGGGCACTATGGCTACACCTTC. Its translation: CASSPGQGHYGYTF. The chain carries TRBV5-5 and TRBJ1-2, with 10 bases that match TRBD1. V lost 4 bases, J lost 3 bases, and 3 bases stayed unmatched. The CDR3 length is 14 residues. Germline-derived CDR1 and CDR2 are SGHKS and YYEKEE (reference sequence). Complete variable domain (other parts from reference TRBV5-5 and TRBJ1-2): DAGVTQSPTHLIKTRGQQVTLRCSPISGHKSVSWYQQVLGQGPQFIFQYYEKEERGRGNFPDRFSARQFPNYSSELNVNALLLGDSALYLCASSPGQGHYGYTFGSGTRLTVV.